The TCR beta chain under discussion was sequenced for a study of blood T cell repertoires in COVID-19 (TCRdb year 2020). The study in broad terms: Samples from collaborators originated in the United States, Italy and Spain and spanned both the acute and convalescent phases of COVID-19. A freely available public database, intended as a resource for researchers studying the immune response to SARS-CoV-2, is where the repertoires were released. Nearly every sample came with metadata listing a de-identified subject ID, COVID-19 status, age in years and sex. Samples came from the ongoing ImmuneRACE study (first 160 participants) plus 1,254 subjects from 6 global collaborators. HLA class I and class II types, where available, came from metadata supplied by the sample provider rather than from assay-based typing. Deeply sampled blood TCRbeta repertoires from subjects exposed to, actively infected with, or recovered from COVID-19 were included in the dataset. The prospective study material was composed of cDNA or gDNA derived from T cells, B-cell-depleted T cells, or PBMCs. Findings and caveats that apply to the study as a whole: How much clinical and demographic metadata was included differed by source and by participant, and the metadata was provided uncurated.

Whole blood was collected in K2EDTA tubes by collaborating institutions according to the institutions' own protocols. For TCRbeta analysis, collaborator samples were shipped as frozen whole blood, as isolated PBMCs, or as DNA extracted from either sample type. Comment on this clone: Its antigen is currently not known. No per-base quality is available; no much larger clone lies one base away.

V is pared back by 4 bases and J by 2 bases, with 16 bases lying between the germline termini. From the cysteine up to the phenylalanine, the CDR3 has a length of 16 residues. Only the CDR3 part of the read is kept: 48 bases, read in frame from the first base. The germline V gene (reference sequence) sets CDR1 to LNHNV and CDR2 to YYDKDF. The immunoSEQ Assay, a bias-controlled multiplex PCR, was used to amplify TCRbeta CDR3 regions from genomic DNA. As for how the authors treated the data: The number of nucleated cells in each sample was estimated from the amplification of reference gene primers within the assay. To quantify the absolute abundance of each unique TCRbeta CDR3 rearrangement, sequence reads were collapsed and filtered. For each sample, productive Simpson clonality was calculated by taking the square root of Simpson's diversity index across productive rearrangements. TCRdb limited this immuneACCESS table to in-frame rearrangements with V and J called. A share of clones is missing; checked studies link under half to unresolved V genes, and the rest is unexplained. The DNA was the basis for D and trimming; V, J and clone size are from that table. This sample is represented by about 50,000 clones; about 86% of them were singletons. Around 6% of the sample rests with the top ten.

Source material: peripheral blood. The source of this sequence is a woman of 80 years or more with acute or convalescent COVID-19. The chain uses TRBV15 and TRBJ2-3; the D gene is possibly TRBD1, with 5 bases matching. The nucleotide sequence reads TGTGCCACCAGCATACACGAAGGGGATATCACAGATACGCAGTATTTT. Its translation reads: CATSIHEGDITDTQYF.